These 3 T cell receptor beta chains came from one sample sequenced in a study of tumor-infiltrating lymphocytes in primary liver carcinoma. The template, approximately 500 ng total RNA, yielded TCR beta cDNA made with a constant-region primer. The TCR beta library was amplified through three nested multiplex PCR rounds in a modified ARM-PCR procedure. Forward primers for TRBV1-TRBV30 and a C-beta reverse primer served the first two PCR rounds, at approximately 10 cycles each. TCRdb re-analysed the multiplex PCR reads in MiXCR, keeping a single row per CDR3 protein. Found here are about 210,000 distinct CDR3 sequences, less than 65% of them singletons; the top ten hold under 7.5%. The source of the blood RNA was unsorted whole blood, and germline DNA was extracted as well. Sequenced sample: peripheral blood. The receptors shown here come from a woman aged 55-70 years with primary liver carcinoma and hepatitis B virus infection.

This clonotype has only one observation. The junction does not match germline at one end; this may be a read error. The V gene is TRBV4-1, the J gene TRBJ2-3; D is possibly TRBD2 (6 bases). The CDR3 extends over 14 amino acids. CDR1 is MGHRA and CDR2 is YSYEKL in the germline V gene. The CDR3 reads CASSQDRGFGTQYF. The CDR3 DNA sequence: TGTGCCAGCAGCCAAGATCGGGGGTTCGGTACGCAGTATTTT.

This clonotype was observed once. Without the conserved terminal phenylalanine or tryptophan, this CDR3 likely stems from a read error. V usage is TRBV11-2 and J usage is TRBJ2-3; D call uncertain. Germline V gives CDR1 SGHAT, CDR2 FQNNGV. The CDR3 runs 14 residues. Written as DNA, the CDR3 is TGTGACAGCAGCATGTGGTGTCCCACAGATACGCAGTATTTA. Translated: CDSSMWCPTDTQYL.

A remark on this clonotype: One end of the junction varies from germline; a read error may be responsible. This rearrangement joins TRBV11-2 to TRBJ2-7, with 9 bases matching TRBD2. This CDR3 has 14 residues. CDR1 is SGHAT and CDR2 is FQNNGV in the germline V gene. In DNA form, the CDR3 reads TGTACCAGCAGCTTTAGCGGGGGCTCCTACGAGCAATACTTC. This translates into CTSSFSGGSYEQYF. The full variable domain, its missing parts supplied by reference TRBV11-2 and TRBJ2-7, is EAGVAQSPRYKIIEKRQSVAFWCNPISGHATLYWYQQILGQGPKLLIQFQNNGVVDDSQLPKDRFSAERLKGVDSTLKIQPAKLEDSAVYLCTSSFSGGSYEQYFGPGTRLTVT.